This T cell receptor (beta chain) was found in a study of identical twins. One entry per CDR3 protein, called by TCRdb with MiXCR from the 5' RACE reads. The sample shows hundreds of thousands of distinct CDR3 sequences, 20% to 25% of them seen only once. The sample holds a few counts of this clonotype. The CDR3 has 14 amino acids. V shed 11 bases and J shed 5 bases, with 20 bases lying between them. Germline V gene lookup returns CDR1 ENHRY and CDR2 SYGVKD. In addition, the sample was reused for a study of T cells expressing NK-cell markers.

The rearrangement uses TRBV10-3 and TRBJ2-3; possibly TRBD2 for D (5 bases). Sequenced sample: PBMCs. The receptor comes from a woman between 18 and 29 years old in good health. For the CDR3, the DNA is TGTGCCTCGGCCGGGGTCCACACTCAAGATACGCAGTATTTT. Translating gives CASAGVHTQDTQYF.